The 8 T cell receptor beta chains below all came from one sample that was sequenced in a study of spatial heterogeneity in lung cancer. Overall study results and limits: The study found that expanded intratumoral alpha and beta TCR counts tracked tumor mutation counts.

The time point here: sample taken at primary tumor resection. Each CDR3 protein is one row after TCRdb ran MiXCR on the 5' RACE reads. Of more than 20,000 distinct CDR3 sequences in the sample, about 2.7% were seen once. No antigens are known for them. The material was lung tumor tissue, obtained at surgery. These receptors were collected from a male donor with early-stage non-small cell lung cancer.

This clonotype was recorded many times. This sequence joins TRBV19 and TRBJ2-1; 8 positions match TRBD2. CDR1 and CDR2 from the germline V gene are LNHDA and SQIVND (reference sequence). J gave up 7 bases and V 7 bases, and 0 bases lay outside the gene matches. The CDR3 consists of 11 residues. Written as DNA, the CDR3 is TGTGCCAGTACTAGCGGGAATGAGCAGTTCTTC. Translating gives CASTSGNEQFF. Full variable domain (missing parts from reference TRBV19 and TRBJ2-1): DGGITQSPKYLFRKEGQNVTLSCEQNLNHDAMYWYRQDPGQGLRLIYYSQIVNDFQKGDIAEGYSVSREKKESFPLTVTSAQKNPTAFYLCASTSGNEQFFGPGTRLTVL.

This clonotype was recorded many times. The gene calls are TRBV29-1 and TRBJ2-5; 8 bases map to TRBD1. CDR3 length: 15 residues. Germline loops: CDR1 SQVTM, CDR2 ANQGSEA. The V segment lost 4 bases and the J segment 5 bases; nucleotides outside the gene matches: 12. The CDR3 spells CSVAVQGAAYETQYF. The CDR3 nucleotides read TGCAGCGTTGCAGTCCAGGGGGCGGCGTATGAGACCCAGTACTTC.

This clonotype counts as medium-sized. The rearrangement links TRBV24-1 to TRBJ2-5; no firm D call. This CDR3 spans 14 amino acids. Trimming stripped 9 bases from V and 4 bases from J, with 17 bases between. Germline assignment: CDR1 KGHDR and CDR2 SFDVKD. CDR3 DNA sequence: TGTGCCACCTTAGAAAGGGATTTTGGAGAGACCCAGTACTTC. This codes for CATLERDFGETQYF.

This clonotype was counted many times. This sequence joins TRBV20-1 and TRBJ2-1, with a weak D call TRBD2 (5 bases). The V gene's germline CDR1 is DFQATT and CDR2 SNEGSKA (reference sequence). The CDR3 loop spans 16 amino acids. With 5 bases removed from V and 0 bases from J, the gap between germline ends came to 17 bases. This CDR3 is CSAWVEGRSSYNEQFF. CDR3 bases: TGCAGTGCTTGGGTCGAGGGAAGAAGCTCCTACAATGAGCAGTTCTTC.

The CDR3 nucleotides read TGTGCCAGCAGCACACACCAGACCTCGACTGAAGCTTTCTTT. The encoded protein is CASSTHQTSTEAFF. V and J are TRBV7-9 and TRBJ1-1; D is unclear. CDR1 and CDR2 from the germline V gene are SEHNR and FQNEAQ (reference sequence). The CDR3 covers 14 residues. The V end was cut by 5 bases, the J end by 5 bases, with 15 bases between.

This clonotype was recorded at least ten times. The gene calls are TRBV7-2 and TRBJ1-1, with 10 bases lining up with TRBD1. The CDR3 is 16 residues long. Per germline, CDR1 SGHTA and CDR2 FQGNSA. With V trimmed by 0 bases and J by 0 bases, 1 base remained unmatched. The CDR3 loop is CASSLAGQGMNTEAFF. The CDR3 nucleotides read TGTGCCAGCAGCTTAGCGGGACAGGGGATGAACACTGAAGCTTTCTTT.

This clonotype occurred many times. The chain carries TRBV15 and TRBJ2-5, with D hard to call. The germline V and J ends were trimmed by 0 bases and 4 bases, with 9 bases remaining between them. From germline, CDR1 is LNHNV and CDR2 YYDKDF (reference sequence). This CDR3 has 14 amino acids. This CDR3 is CATSRDGFGETQYF. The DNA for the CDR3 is TGTGCCACCAGCAGAGATGGCTTTGGAGAGACCCAGTACTTC.

CDR3: CASSPVQNYEQYF. CDR3 nucleotides: TGTGCCAGCTCACCAGTCCAGAACTACGAGCAGTACTTC. J is TRBJ2-7 and V is TRBV18; D not certain. Germline V gene data show CDR1 as KGHSH and CDR2 as LQKENI. V gave up 2 bases and J gave up 3 bases, with 8 bases separating them. The CDR3 extends over 13 amino acids.